One and the same sample provided the 20 T cell receptor beta chains below, sequenced in a study of shared clonotypes between healthy human individuals. Naive CD8 cells lacked CD45RO and underwent positive selection for CCR7, leaving out terminally differentiated effector memory CD45RA+ cells. Method: immunoSEQ multiplex PCR; TCRdb's copy keeps in-frame clones and lacks some. The table includes approximately 2,200,000 clones, more than 85% detected once. Sequenced: naive CD8+ T cells from PBMCs. The receptors originated from a man aged 18 to 30 in good health. Some clones in this sample may be carry-over from other donors' samples.

CDR3 nucleotides: TGTGCCAGCAGTTTGGGAACAGGGTTCTATGGCTACACCTTC. Protein: CASSLGTGFYGYTF. The chain has TRBV27 and TRBJ1-2; possibly TRBD1 for D (6 bases). Germline CDR1 and CDR2: MNHEY and SMNVEV (reference sequence). V lost 3 bases and J lost 4, with 12 bases in between. CDR3 length: 14 residues.

The chain joins TRBV28 to TRBJ1-5; 7 bases match TRBD1. V was pared by 10 bases and J by 6 bases, with 15 bases of the junction left unmatched. There are 15 residues in the CDR3. Germline CDR1 reads MDHEN; CDR2 reads SYDVKM. CDR3 protein: CATQPGQSIGQPQHF. The DNA for the CDR3 is TGTGCCACCCAACCGGGACAGAGTATAGGTCAGCCCCAGCATTTT.

The chain combines TRBV4-1 with TRBJ1-2; TRBD1 matches 7 bases. V dropped 4 bases and J dropped 4; count of bases not matched to a gene: 3. Germline V lookup: CDR1 MGHRA, CDR2 YSYEKL. The CDR3 extends over 13 amino acids. The CDR3 nucleotides are TGCGCCAGCAGCCTGGGACAGAGCTATGGCTACACCTTC. This sequence encodes CASSLGQSYGYTF.

This clone has only one observation. The chain recombines TRBV28 with TRBJ1-2; D is uncertain. The length of the CDR3 is 9 residues. V was trimmed by 8 bases and J by 6 bases, leaving 4 bases between them. The germline gives CDR1 MDHEN, CDR2 SYDVKM. CDR3 nucleotide sequence: TGTGCCAGCGGAGATGGCTACACCTTC. Translating it yields CASGDGYTF.

J is TRBJ2-7 and V is TRBV5-1; D is unresolved. CDR1 is SGHRS, CDR2 YFSETQ, per germline. Trimming stripped 0 bases from V and 3 bases from J, with 7 bases between. There are 13 residues in the CDR3. The CDR3 is CASSLETYYEQYF. As DNA, the CDR3 is TGCGCCAGCAGCTTGGAGACCTACTACGAGCAGTACTTC.

The V gene is TRBV7-8, the J gene TRBJ1-1, with 9 bases identical to TRBD1. Germline CDR1 SGHVS, CDR2 FQNEAQ. The V segment lost 1 base and the J segment 1 base; nucleotides outside the gene matches: 4. CDR3 length: 16 residues. CDR3 sequence: CASSLVRTGENTEAFF. The DNA of the CDR3 is TGTGCCAGCAGCTTAGTTCGGACAGGGGAGAACACTGAAGCTTTCTTT.

The chain is built from TRBV6-1 and TRBJ2-7; TRBD2 agrees at 9 bases. V lost 2 bases, J lost 9 bases, and 11 bases stayed unmatched. The CDR3 spans 15 residues. Germline assignment: CDR1 MNHNS and CDR2 SASEGT. As DNA, the CDR3 is TGTGCCAGCAGTGAACGACTAGCGGACAGTGTCGGGCAGTACTTC. This gives the protein CASSERLADSVGQYF.

The chain uses TRBV27 and TRBJ2-2; 11 bases line up with TRBD2. Germline V CDR1 and CDR2: MNHEY, SMNVEV (reference sequence). V was clipped by 2 bases and J by 6 bases; unmatched bases: 2. The CDR3 is 15 residues long. This chain's CDR3 is CASSLTSGSAGELFF. CDR3 nucleotides: TGTGCCAGCAGTTTAACTAGCGGGAGTGCCGGGGAGCTGTTTTTT.

The rearrangement uses TRBV5-1 and TRBJ2-7, with D perhaps TRBD2 (6 bases). The V end was cut by 6 bases, the J end by 2 bases, with 15 bases between. There are 14 residues in the CDR3. Germline assignment: CDR1 SGHRS and CDR2 YFSETQ. The CDR3 DNA sequence: TGCGCCAGCACCTCCCCGCGGGACCCCTACGAGCAGTACTTC. It encodes CASTSPRDPYEQYF.

V usage is TRBV5-6 and J usage is TRBJ2-5; 9 positions agree with TRBD1. Germline V gives CDR1 SGHDT, CDR2 YYEEEE. The J segment lost 1 base and the V segment lost 4 bases, leaving 8 bases of the junction unmatched. The CDR3 runs to 16 residues. The CDR3 DNA sequence: TGTGCCAGCAGCCCCGGGACAGGGTTGAGCCAAGAGACCCAGTACTTC. It specifies CASSPGTGLSQETQYF. The variable domain in full, with the rest retrieved from reference TRBV5-6 and TRBJ2-5, is DAGVTQSPTHLIKTRGQQVTLRCSPKSGHDTVSWYQQALGQGPQFIFQYYEEEERQRGNFPDRFSGHQFPNYSSELNVNALLLGDSALYLCASSPGTGLSQETQYFGPGTRLLVL.

This rearrangement joins TRBV28 to TRBJ2-4; TRBD1 is a possible D gene (8 bases). The V gene's germline CDR1 is MDHEN and CDR2 SYDVKM. The germline V and J ends were trimmed by 5 bases and 2 bases, with 16 bases remaining between them. This CDR3 is 16 amino acids long. CDR3: CASSADREGTKNIQYF. The DNA for the CDR3 is TGTGCCAGCAGTGCGGACAGGGAGGGAACCAAAAACATTCAGTACTTC.

The J gene is TRBJ1-2, the V gene TRBV11-2; tentatively, D is TRBD1 (5 bases). The V gene's germline CDR1 is SGHAT and CDR2 FQNNGV. This CDR3 comprises 18 residues. V was trimmed by 5 bases and J by 6 bases, leaving 28 bases between them. The CDR3 region has the DNA TGTGCCAGCAGCCTCCCCGGCGTGGAACGGACAAGGTTGAATGGCTACACCTTC. This gives the protein CASSLPGVERTRLNGYTF.

The J gene is TRBJ2-2, the V gene TRBV28; 10 nucleotides line up with TRBD2. This CDR3 contains 15 residues. Germline loops: CDR1 MDHEN, CDR2 SYDVKM. The V segment lost 6 bases and the J segment 6 bases; nucleotides outside the gene matches: 7. The CDR3 reads CASSETSGWSGELFF. The CDR3 DNA sequence: TGTGCCAGCAGCGAGACTAGCGGGTGGTCCGGGGAGCTGTTTTTT.

V usage is TRBV7-9 and J usage is TRBJ2-2, with no clear D. The germline gives CDR1 SEHNR, CDR2 FQNEAQ (reference sequence). The CDR3 spans 15 residues. The V end lost 2 bases, the J end lost 2 bases, and 9 bases lay between the germline ends. The CDR3 bases are TGTGCCAGCAGCTTATGGCTAGTAAACACCGGGGAGCTGTTTTTT. Its protein product is CASSLWLVNTGELFF.

V and J are TRBV7-9 and TRBJ1-1; D unclear. CDR3 length: 12 residues. Germline CDR1 is SEHNR and CDR2 is FQNEAQ (reference sequence). Trimming removed 8 bases from V and 4 bases from J, with 11 bases in between. DNA of the CDR3: TGTGCCAGCCTTTCTTCCGGCACTGAAGCTTTCTTT. Translated: CASLSSGTEAFF. The full variable domain, in which reference TRBV7-9 and TRBJ1-1 provide the parts outside the CDR3, is DTGVSQNPRHKITKRGQNVTFRCDPISEHNRLYWYRQTLGQGPEFLTYFQNEAQLEKSRLLSDRFSAERPKGSFSTLEIQRTEQGDSAMYLCASLSSGTEAFFGQGTRLTVV.

The chain employs TRBV7-6 and TRBJ2-1, with 13 bases fitting TRBD2. The CDR3 sequence is 15 residues long. V dropped 5 bases and J dropped 7; count of bases not matched to a gene: 5. The germline CDR1 and CDR2 sequences are SGHVS and FNYEAQ. The CDR3 DNA reads as TGTGCCAGCAGCCCACTAGCGGGAGGGCGTAATGAGCAGTTCTTC. This sequence encodes CASSPLAGGRNEQFF.

The chain joins TRBV7-9 to TRBJ1-5; D is uncertain. Trimming removed 5 bases at V and 4 bases at J, with 9 bases between. Germline loops: CDR1 SEHNR, CDR2 FQNEAQ (reference sequence). The CDR3 sequence is 13 residues long. The CDR3 loop reads CASSEGLNQPQHF. CDR3 DNA sequence: TGTGCCAGCAGCGAGGGCCTTAATCAGCCCCAGCATTTT.

The rearrangement joins TRBV28 to TRBJ1-4; the D gene is possibly TRBD1 (6 bases). Trimming took 4 bases from V and 6 from J, leaving 15 bases between them. This CDR3 is 15 amino acids long. Germline lookup yields CDR1 MDHEN and CDR2 SYDVKM. The CDR3 sequence: CASSSWGQGYEKLFF. CDR3 DNA: TGTGCCAGCAGTTCGTGGGGGCAGGGGTATGAAAAACTGTTTTTT.

The chain employs TRBV27 and TRBJ2-1; tentatively, D is TRBD1 (7 bases). Germline CDR1 and CDR2: MNHEY and SMNVEV (reference sequence). There are 15 residues in the CDR3. Trimming pared 7 bases from V and 4 bases from J, leaving 17 bases between. The DNA for the CDR3 is TGTGCCAGCATGGAGGGGGCCCGGGGTTACAATGAGCAGTTCTTC. It specifies CASMEGARGYNEQFF.

This clone was seen a handful of times. The rearrangement uses TRBV4-3 and TRBJ1-1; perhaps TRBD1 as D (6 bases). The CDR3 length is 13 residues. The V end lost 9 bases, the J end lost 1 base, and 12 bases lay between the germline ends. Germline assignment: CDR1 LGHNA and CDR2 YSLEER. CDR3 bases: TGCGCCAGTCGAAGACAGGAGAACACTGAAGCTTTCTTT. Its protein is CASRRQENTEAFF.